This TCR beta chain was sequenced for a study of blood T cells in healthy people across ages. Turning to this clonotype: Its antigen is as yet unknown. A much larger clone sits a single nucleotide away, making a read error possible.

Findings of the study overall: Reliance upon unsorted PBMCs precluded definitive naive versus antigen-experienced comparison.

V was pared by 3 bases and J by 8 bases, with 9 bases of the junction left unmatched. The CDR3 has 16 amino acids. A J-beta primer mix and a sample-barcoded 5' primer were used in a second PCR of about 7 to 12 cycles. TCRdb re-called the 5' RACE reads with MiXCR, one entry per CDR3 protein. The sample has roughly 1,500,000 distinct CDR3 sequences, roughly 40% seen once. V is TRBV12-3 or TRBV12-4 and J is TRBJ2-1; the match to TRBD2 covers 11 bases. This receptor was identified in a woman aged 18-35 years in good health. Specimen: blood. In nucleotides, the CDR3 is TGTGCCAGCAGTTTGACCACTAGCGGGGGATTGTATGAGCAGTTCTTC. Translation: CASSLTTSGGLYEQFF.